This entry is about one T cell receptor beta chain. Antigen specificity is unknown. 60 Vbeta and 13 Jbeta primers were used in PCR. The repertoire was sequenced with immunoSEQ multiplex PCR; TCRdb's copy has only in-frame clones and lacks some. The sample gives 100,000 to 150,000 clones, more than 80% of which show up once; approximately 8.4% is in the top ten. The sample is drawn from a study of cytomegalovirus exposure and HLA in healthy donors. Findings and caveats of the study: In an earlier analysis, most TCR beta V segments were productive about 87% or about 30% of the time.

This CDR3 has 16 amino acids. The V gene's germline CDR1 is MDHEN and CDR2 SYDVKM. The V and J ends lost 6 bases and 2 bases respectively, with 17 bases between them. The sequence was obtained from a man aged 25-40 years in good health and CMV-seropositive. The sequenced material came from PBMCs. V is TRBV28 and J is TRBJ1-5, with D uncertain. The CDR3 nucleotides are TGTGCCAGCAGGTACGGGAGGGCTTTCCGCAATCAGCCCCAGCATTTT. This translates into CASRYGRAFRNQPQHF.